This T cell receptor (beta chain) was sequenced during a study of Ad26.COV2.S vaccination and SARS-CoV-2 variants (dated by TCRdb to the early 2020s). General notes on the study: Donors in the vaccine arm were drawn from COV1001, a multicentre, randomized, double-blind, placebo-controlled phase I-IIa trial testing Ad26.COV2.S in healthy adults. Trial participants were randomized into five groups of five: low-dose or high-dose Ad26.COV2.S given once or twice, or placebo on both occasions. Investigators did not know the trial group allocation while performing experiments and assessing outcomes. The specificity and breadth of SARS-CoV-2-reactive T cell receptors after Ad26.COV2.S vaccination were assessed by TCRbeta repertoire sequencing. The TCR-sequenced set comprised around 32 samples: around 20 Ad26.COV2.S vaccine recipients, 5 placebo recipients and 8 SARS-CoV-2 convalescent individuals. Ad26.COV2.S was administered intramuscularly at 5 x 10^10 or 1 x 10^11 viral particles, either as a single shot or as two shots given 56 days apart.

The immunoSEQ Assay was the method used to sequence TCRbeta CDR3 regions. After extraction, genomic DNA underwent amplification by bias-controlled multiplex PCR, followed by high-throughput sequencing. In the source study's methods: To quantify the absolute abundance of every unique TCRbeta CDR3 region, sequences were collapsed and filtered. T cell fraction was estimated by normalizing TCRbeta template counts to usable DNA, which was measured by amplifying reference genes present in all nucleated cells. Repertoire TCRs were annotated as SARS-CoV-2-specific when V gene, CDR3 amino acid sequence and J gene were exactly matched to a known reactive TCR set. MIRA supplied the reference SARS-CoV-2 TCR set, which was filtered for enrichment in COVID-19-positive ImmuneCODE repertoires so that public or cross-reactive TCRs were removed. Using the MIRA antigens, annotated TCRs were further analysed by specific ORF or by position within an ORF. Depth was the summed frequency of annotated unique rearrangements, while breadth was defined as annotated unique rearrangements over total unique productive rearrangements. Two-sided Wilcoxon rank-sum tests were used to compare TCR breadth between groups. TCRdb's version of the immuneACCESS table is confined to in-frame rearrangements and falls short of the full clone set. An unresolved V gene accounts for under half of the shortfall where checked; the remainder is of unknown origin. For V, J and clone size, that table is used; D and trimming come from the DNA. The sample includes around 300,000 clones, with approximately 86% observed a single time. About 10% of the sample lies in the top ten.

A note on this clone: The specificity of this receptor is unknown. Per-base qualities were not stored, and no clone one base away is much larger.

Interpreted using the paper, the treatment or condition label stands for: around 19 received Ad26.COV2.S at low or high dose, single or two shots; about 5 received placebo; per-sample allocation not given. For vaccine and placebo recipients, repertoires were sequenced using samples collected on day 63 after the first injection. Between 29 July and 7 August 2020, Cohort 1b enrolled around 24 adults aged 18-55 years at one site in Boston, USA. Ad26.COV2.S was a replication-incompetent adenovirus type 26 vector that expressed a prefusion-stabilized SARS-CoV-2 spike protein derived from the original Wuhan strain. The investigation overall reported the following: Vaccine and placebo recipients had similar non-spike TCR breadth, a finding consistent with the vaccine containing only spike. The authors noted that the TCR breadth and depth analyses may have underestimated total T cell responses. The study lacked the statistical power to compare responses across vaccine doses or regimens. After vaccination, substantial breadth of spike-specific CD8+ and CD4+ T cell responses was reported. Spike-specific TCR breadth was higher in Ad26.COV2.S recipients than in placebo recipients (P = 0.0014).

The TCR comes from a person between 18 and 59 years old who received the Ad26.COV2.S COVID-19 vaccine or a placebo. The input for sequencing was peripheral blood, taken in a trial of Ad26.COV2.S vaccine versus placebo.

For the CDR3, the sequence is CASSQDLSPGYSYEQYF. At the DNA level, the sequence is TGTGCCAGCAGCCAAGATCTCAGTCCAGGTTATTCCTACGAGCAGTACTTC. The V gene is TRBV14 and the J gene is TRBJ2-7; the D gene is unclear. In the germline V gene, CDR1 corresponds to SGHDN and CDR2 to FVKESK. The cysteine opens and the phenylalanine closes a CDR3 of 17 amino acids. Kept here is only the CDR3 DNA, which spans 51 bases and is read in frame from base 1. Trimming costs V 0 bases and J 1 base, and their ends lie 16 bases apart.